These T cell receptor beta chains were read from a single sample in a study of T cell responses to AZD1222 COVID-19 vaccine. Sequenced by immunoSEQ multiplex PCR; TCRdb stores in-frame clones only, minus some. This sample yields about 180,000 clones, of which 85% to 95% are seen a single time; around 0.97% belongs to the top ten. Sequencing was performed on peripheral blood, taken 28 days after the second dose of the MenACWY control vaccine. The receptor source for this set is an adult who received the MenACWY meningococcal vaccine as a control. Both conserved end residues are part of each CDR3. The D gene is left open where the match is weak. Where a row states a size, it is once, few, many or the class of an expanded clone; other rows omit it.

V gene: TRBV7-2; clone size: .; D gene: .; J gene: TRBJ1-1; CDR3 DNA: TGTGCCAGCAGCTTACCGGGTTCACCAGAAGCTTTCTTT; CDR3 protein: CASSLPGSPEAFF
V gene: TRBV5-1; clone size: .; D gene: TRBD1; J gene: TRBJ1-2; CDR3 DNA: TGCGCCAGCAGCGGCAAGAGACAGGGGAGCTATGGCTACACCTTC; CDR3 protein: CASSGKRQGSYGYTF
V gene: TRBV6-2/TRBV6-3; clone size: .; D gene: TRBD1; J gene: TRBJ2-1; CDR3 DNA: TGTGCCAGCAGCTCGACAGGGTCACTTGAGCAGTTCTTC; CDR3 protein: CASSSTGSLEQFF
V gene: TRBV28; clone size: .; D gene: TRBD1; J gene: TRBJ2-7; CDR3 DNA: TGTGCCAGCTGGAGACAGGGCGGCCACGAGCAGTACTTC; CDR3 protein: CASWRQGGHEQYF
V gene: TRBV11-2; clone size: .; D gene: .; J gene: TRBJ2-3; CDR3 DNA: TGTGCCAGCAGACTTACAGGGTCTAGCACAGATACGCAGTATTTT; CDR3 protein: CASRLTGSSTDTQYF
V gene: TRBV7-8; clone size: .; D gene: .; J gene: TRBJ1-1; CDR3 DNA: TGTGCCAGCAGCTTAGAGGGTTCCAAAACTTTCTTT; CDR3 protein: CASSLEGSKTFF
V gene: TRBV27; clone size: .; D gene: .; J gene: TRBJ1-2; CDR3 DNA: TGTGCCAGCAGTTTAAGAGCAGCTTCCTATGGCTACACCTTC; CDR3 protein: CASSLRAASYGYTF
V gene: TRBV6-2/TRBV6-3; clone size: .; D gene: .; J gene: TRBJ1-2; CDR3 DNA: TGTGCCAGCAGTCCCAGGATCAGGGTGAACTATGGCTACACCTTC; CDR3 protein: CASSPRIRVNYGYTF
V gene: TRBV7-9; clone size: few; D gene: .; J gene: TRBJ1-5; CDR3 DNA: TGTGCCAGCAGCTTACCAGGGTCGAGTCAGCCCCAGCATTTT; CDR3 protein: CASSLPGSSQPQHF
V gene: TRBV7-9; clone size: .; D gene: .; J gene: TRBJ2-5; CDR3 DNA: TGTGCCAGCAGCCTGCGAGATGGGACCCAGTACTTC; CDR3 protein: CASSLRDGTQYF
V gene: TRBV19; clone size: .; D gene: .; J gene: TRBJ1-6; CDR3 DNA: TGTGCCAGTAGTAAATCCTGGGAGTCACCCCTCCACTTT; CDR3 protein: CASSKSWESPLHF
V gene: TRBV4-1; clone size: .; D gene: .; J gene: TRBJ1-3; CDR3 DNA: TGCGCCAGCAGCCAAGCCGGATTCAGGGTTTCAACCATATATTTT; CDR3 protein: CASSQAGFRVSTIYF
V gene: TRBV3-1/TRBV3-2; clone size: .; D gene: .; J gene: TRBJ2-5; CDR3 DNA: TGTGCCAGCAGCCAGGTCTCGCAGACCCAGTACTTC; CDR3 protein: CASSQVSQTQYF
V gene: TRBV2; clone size: .; D gene: .; J gene: TRBJ1-1; CDR3 DNA: TGTGCCAGCAGTAGACAGGACACTGAAGCTTTCTTT; CDR3 protein: CASSRQDTEAFF
V gene: TRBV5-1; clone size: .; D gene: .; J gene: TRBJ1-1; CDR3 DNA: TGCGCCAGCAGCTTGGAACAGGGCAGAGCTTTCTTT; CDR3 protein: CASSLEQGRAFF
V gene: TRBV19; clone size: .; D gene: .; J gene: TRBJ1-5; CDR3 DNA: TGTGCCAGTAGTAGACGGACAGTCCTCGATCAGCCCCAGCATTTT; CDR3 protein: CASSRRTVLDQPQHF
V gene: TRBV7-9; clone size: .; D gene: TRBD1; J gene: TRBJ1-5; CDR3 DNA: TGTGCCAGCAGCTCGGACAGGGGGCAGGATCAGCCCCAGCATTTT; CDR3 protein: CASSSDRGQDQPQHF
V gene: TRBV7-2; clone size: .; D gene: TRBD1; J gene: TRBJ1-3; CDR3 DNA: TGTGCCAGCAGCTTACCCGACAGGGTCTCTGGAAACACCATATATTTT; CDR3 protein: CASSLPDRVSGNTIYF
V gene: TRBV5-1; clone size: .; D gene: .; J gene: TRBJ1-1; CDR3 DNA: TGCGCCAGCAGCTTTGGGAGGGGGGATGGAGAAGAAGCTTTCTTT; CDR3 protein: CASSFGRGDGEEAFF
V gene: TRBV27; clone size: .; D gene: TRBD1; J gene: TRBJ1-6; CDR3 DNA: TGTGCCAGCAGTCTTCGGACAGGGGATAATTCACCCCTCCACTTT; CDR3 protein: CASSLRTGDNSPLHF
V gene: TRBV6-6; clone size: .; D gene: TRBD1; J gene: TRBJ1-1; CDR3 DNA: TGTGCCAGCAGTTCGACAGGGGACAGCGGGAAAGCTTTCTTT; CDR3 protein: CASSSTGDSGKAFF
V gene: TRBV28; clone size: once; D gene: .; J gene: TRBJ1-5; CDR3 DNA: TGTGCCAGCAGTTTCCCCTCGGACGAGAATAGCAATCAGCCCCAGCATTTT; CDR3 protein: CASSFPSDENSNQPQHF
V gene: TRBV5-1; clone size: .; D gene: TRBD1; J gene: TRBJ2-7; CDR3 DNA: TGCGCCAGCAGCTTAGACAGGGGGAGCTCCTACGAGCAGTACTTC; CDR3 protein: CASSLDRGSSYEQYF
V gene: TRBV7-6; clone size: .; D gene: .; J gene: TRBJ1-2; CDR3 DNA: TGTGCCAGCAGCTTAGACGTTAACTATGGCTACACCTTC; CDR3 protein: CASSLDVNYGYTF
V gene: TRBV2; clone size: .; D gene: TRBD1; J gene: TRBJ1-1; CDR3 DNA: TGTGCCAGACAGGGGTTGAACACTGAAGCTTTCTTT; CDR3 protein: CARQGLNTEAFF
V gene: TRBV27; clone size: .; D gene: .; J gene: TRBJ2-1; CDR3 DNA: TGTGCCAGCAGTTTATCGTGGCAGAGCTCCTACAATGAGCAGTTCTTC; CDR3 protein: CASSLSWQSSYNEQFF
V gene: TRBV18; clone size: .; D gene: TRBD1; J gene: TRBJ1-3; CDR3 DNA: TGTGCCAGCTCACGGGACAGCTCTGGAAACACCATATATTTT; CDR3 protein: CASSRDSSGNTIYF
V gene: TRBV7-8; clone size: once; D gene: .; J gene: TRBJ2-3; CDR3 DNA: TGTGCCAGCAGCCGTCCAGGGACGGATACGCAGTATTTT; CDR3 protein: CASSRPGTDTQYF
V gene: TRBV30; clone size: .; D gene: TRBD1; J gene: TRBJ1-5; CDR3 DNA: TGTGCCTGGAGTGCCCGGGACAGGGTAACCGGGCTGTTCAATCAGCCCCAGCATTTT; CDR3 protein: CAWSARDRVTGLFNQPQHF
V gene: TRBV4-2; clone size: .; D gene: TRBD1; J gene: TRBJ1-3; CDR3 DNA: TGTGCCAGCAGCCAAGCTCCCGTACAGGGGCGCTCTGGAAACACCATATATTTT; CDR3 protein: CASSQAPVQGRSGNTIYF
V gene: TRBV7-9; clone size: .; D gene: TRBD1; J gene: TRBJ1-4; CDR3 DNA: TGTGCCAGCAGCAACCGGGACAGGGGTAATGAAAAACTGTTTTTT; CDR3 protein: CASSNRDRGNEKLFF
V gene: TRBV19; clone size: .; D gene: .; J gene: TRBJ1-1; CDR3 DNA: TGTGCCAGTAGTTCTCGGCTGTCTGAAGCTTTCTTT; CDR3 protein: CASSSRLSEAFF
V gene: TRBV6-6; clone size: .; D gene: TRBD1; J gene: TRBJ1-1; CDR3 DNA: TGTGCCAGCAGTCCAGCCGCAGGGGGCCGGGTCGCTGAAGCTTTCTTT; CDR3 protein: CASSPAAGGRVAEAFF
V gene: TRBV13; clone size: .; D gene: .; J gene: TRBJ1-2; CDR3 DNA: TGTGCCAGCAGCTCGTACCTGGCTGGGGGCACCTTC; CDR3 protein: CASSSYLAGGTF
V gene: TRBV5-5; clone size: .; D gene: .; J gene: TRBJ1-4; CDR3 DNA: TGTGCCAGCAGCCGTGCGCAGGGTATTAATGAAAAACTGTTTTTT; CDR3 protein: CASSRAQGINEKLFF
V gene: TRBV3-1/TRBV3-2; clone size: .; D gene: TRBD1; J gene: TRBJ1-2; CDR3 DNA: TGTGCCAGCAGCCAAGCAGGGACAGGGGTTAACTATGGCTACACCTTC; CDR3 protein: CASSQAGTGVNYGYTF
V gene: TRBV5-5; clone size: .; D gene: TRBD2; J gene: TRBJ2-1; CDR3 DNA: TGTGCCAGCAGCCCAGACGCCGGCCTGCGGGGGATCTCCTACAATGAGCAGTTCTTC; CDR3 protein: CASSPDAGLRGISYNEQFF
V gene: TRBV19; clone size: .; D gene: .; J gene: TRBJ2-1; CDR3 DNA: TGTGCCAGTACCCTTGAGGGGAGAGGCTCCTACAATGAGCAGTTCTTC; CDR3 protein: CASTLEGRGSYNEQFF
V gene: TRBV4-1; clone size: .; D gene: .; J gene: TRBJ1-2; CDR3 DNA: TGCGCCAGCAGCCCGGGCGGCGGCGGAGGGACTAACTATGGCTACACCTTC; CDR3 protein: CASSPGGGGGTNYGYTF
V gene: TRBV21-1; clone size: .; D gene: .; J gene: TRBJ1-5; CDR3 DNA: TGTGCCAGCAGCCTAAGGCGGGACAGGGGGCGGGAGGCTCAGCCCCAGCATTTT; CDR3 protein: CASSLRRDRGREAQPQHF
V gene: TRBV5-1; clone size: .; D gene: TRBD2; J gene: TRBJ2-1; CDR3 DNA: TGCGCCAGCAGCTTGGCCCCAGGGACTAGCGGGTACAATGAGCAGTTCTTC; CDR3 protein: CASSLAPGTSGYNEQFF
V gene: TRBV19; clone size: .; D gene: .; J gene: TRBJ1-5; CDR3 DNA: TGTGCCAGTAGTACTAATCACGGGACACCGCCTCGGCCCCAGCATTTT; CDR3 protein: CASSTNHGTPPRPQHF
V gene: TRBV5-1; clone size: .; D gene: TRBD1; J gene: TRBJ1-4; CDR3 DNA: TGCGCCAGCAGCGGAGGACAGGGGGTTGGCGAAAAACTGTTTTTT; CDR3 protein: CASSGGQGVGEKLFF